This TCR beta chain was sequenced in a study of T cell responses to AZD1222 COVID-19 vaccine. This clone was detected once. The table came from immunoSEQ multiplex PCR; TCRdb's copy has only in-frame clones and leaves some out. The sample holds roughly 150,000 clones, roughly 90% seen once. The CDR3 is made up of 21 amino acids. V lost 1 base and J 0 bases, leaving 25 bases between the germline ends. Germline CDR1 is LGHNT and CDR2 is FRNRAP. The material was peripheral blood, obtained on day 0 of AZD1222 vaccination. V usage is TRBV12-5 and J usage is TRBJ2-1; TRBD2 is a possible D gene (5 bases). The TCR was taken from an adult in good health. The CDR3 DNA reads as TGTGCTAGTGGTTTGGGAAATGGGGAGCTCCGGACCCCGAGCTCCTACAATGAGCAGTTCTTC. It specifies CASGLGNGELRTPSSYNEQFF.